This T cell receptor (beta chain) was captured in a study of a mutant IDH1 vaccine in newly diagnosed glioma. On the study more broadly: The study started vaccination 4-6 weeks after radiotherapy alone, or with temozolomide cycles. Treated patients, approximately 60% male and roughly 40% female, averaged roughly 43 years of age. Antecedent treatment encompassed radiotherapy, temozolomide, or their combination; the majority received both. Study results and caveats: Pseudoprogression appeared independent of alterations in top peripheral clonotypes.

Generated by immunoSEQ multiplex PCR, the TCRdb table keeps only in-frame clones and is missing some. This sample carries approximately 60,000 clones, 85% to 90% of them seen once, and the ten largest clones take around 1.3%. Time point defined: week 23, last vaccination. One vaccine dose held 300 ug of mutant IDH1 20-mer peptide and came with topical imiquimod. Details on this clone: Its cognate antigen is unknown.

Germline CDR1 SGHTA, CDR2 FQGNSA. The CDR3 has 16 residues. The ends lost 5 bases at V and 6 bases at J; junction bases unmatched: 6. This chain uses TRBV7-2 with TRBJ2-1, with TRBD2 matching 14 bases. The receptor was derived from a man between 35 and 55 years old with glioma. The starting material was PBMCs, obtained from a glioma patient whose treatment included an IDH1 peptide vaccine. CDR3 loop: CASSQAGTSGGNEQFF. DNA for the CDR3: TGTGCCAGCAGCCAGGCCGGGACTAGCGGGGGCAATGAGCAGTTCTTC. Full variable domain (rest looked up from reference TRBV7-2 and TRBJ2-1): GAGVSQSPSNKVTEKGKDVELRCDPISGHTALYWYRQSLGQGLEFLIYFQGNSAPDKSGLPSDRFSAERTGGSVSTLTIQRTQQEDSAVYLCASSQAGTSGGNEQFFGPGTRLTVL.